Shown below are 22 T cell receptor beta chains from a single sample sequenced in a study of graft-versus-host responses after intestinal transplantation. Sequencing was performed with immunoSEQ multiplex PCR; in TCRdb, only in-frame clones are kept and a portion is missing. Here the sample spans 75,000 to 90,000 clones, about 89% being singletons. The antigens these receptors bind are not known. The sample consisted of unstimulated CD4+ T cells sorted from spleen or lymph node cells, taken before intestinal transplant. Every receptor here comes from a human donor who received an intestinal transplant.

The V and J genes are TRBV10-3 and TRBJ2-1; TRBD2 aligns across 11 bases. Germline V gene lookup returns CDR1 ENHRY and CDR2 SYGVKD. This CDR3 region has 17 residues. The J segment lost 9 bases and the V segment lost 0 bases, leaving 10 bases of the junction unmatched. CDR3 loop: CAISESETSGVSCEQFF. CDR3 DNA sequence: TGTGCCATCAGTGAGTCGGAGACTAGCGGGGTTTCTTGTGAGCAGTTCTTC.

The chain carries TRBV7-9 and TRBJ1-1; D unclear. The CDR3 is 11 amino acids. Germline V gives CDR1 SEHNR, CDR2 FQNEAQ (reference sequence). The CDR3 nucleotides are TGTGCTGGGCAGAGAAACACTGAAGCTTTCTTT. Protein product: CAGQRNTEAFF.

This sequence joins TRBV14 and TRBJ1-1; perhaps TRBD1 as D (5 bases). The V and J ends lost 0 bases and 11 bases respectively, with 16 bases between them. This CDR3 has 14 residues. Germline-derived CDR1 and CDR2 are SGHDN and FVKESK. CDR3 loop: CASSQDRLLSGAFF. As DNA, the CDR3 is TGTGCCAGCAGCCAAGACAGGCTACTATCAGGGGCTTTCTTT.

The V and J genes are TRBV5-5 and TRBJ1-2, with 9 bases identical to TRBD1. J gave up 4 bases and V 3 bases, and 10 bases lay outside the gene matches. Germline loops: CDR1 SGHKS, CDR2 YYEKEE (reference sequence). The CDR3 has 16 residues. The CDR3 sequence is CASSWGDRAVAYGYTF. The CDR3 DNA sequence: TGTGCCAGCAGCTGGGGGGACAGGGCCGTTGCCTATGGCTACACCTTC.

The J gene is TRBJ2-1, the V gene TRBV10-3; 9 bases match TRBD1. CDR3 size: 16 residues. The trim removed 2 bases at V and 5 bases at J, leaving 7 bases unmatched. CDR1 and CDR2 (germline): ENHRY, SYGVKD. CDR3 sequence reads: CAISERIGTGNNEQFF. The CDR3 DNA reads as TGTGCCATCAGTGAGCGGATCGGGACAGGGAACAATGAGCAGTTCTTC.

The J gene is TRBJ1-4, the V gene TRBV6-5; D uncertain. The CDR3 loop spans 15 amino acids. Germline CDR1 reads MNHEY; CDR2 reads SVGAGI. V was clipped by 0 bases and J by 3 bases, with 8 bases between them. The DNA for the CDR3 is TGTGCCAGCAGTTACTCGAACTTGCCTAATGAAAAACTGTTTTTT. As protein: CASSYSNLPNEKLFF.

DNA for the CDR3: TGTGCCTGGAGCCGGGCCAGGGGCAGTGGCTACGAGCAGTACTTC. Its translation: CAWSRARGSGYEQYF. The chain uses TRBV30 and TRBJ2-7; weak D call: TRBD1 (6 bases). V lost 3 bases to trimming and J lost 3 bases, with 18 bases between them. The CDR3 extends over 15 amino acids. Germline V gene sequence: CDR1 GTSNPN, CDR2 SVGIG (reference sequence).

V and J are TRBV15 and TRBJ2-7; 8 nucleotides line up with TRBD1. The CDR3 runs to 14 residues. Germline lookup yields CDR1 LNHNV and CDR2 YYDKDF (reference sequence). J gave up 5 bases and V 4 bases, and 7 bases lay outside the gene matches. This CDR3 is CATSTDRGSNEQYF. Here the CDR3 DNA reads TGTGCCACCAGCACAGACAGGGGATCCAACGAGCAGTACTTC.

The V and J genes are TRBV15 and TRBJ2-7, with 7 bases identical to TRBD1. The length of the CDR3 is 14 residues. The V segment lost 3 bases and the J segment 2 bases; nucleotides outside the gene matches: 4. Looked up from germline, CDR1 is LNHNV and CDR2 is YYDKDF (reference sequence). The CDR3 loop is CATSSNRGPYEQYF. The CDR3 bases are TGTGCCACCAGCAGCAACAGGGGCCCCTACGAGCAGTACTTC. Full variable domain (remainder filled in from reference TRBV15 and TRBJ2-7): DAMVIQNPRYQVTQFGKPVTLSCSQTLNHNVMYWYQQKSSQAPKLLFHYYDKDFNNEADTPDNFQSRRPNTSFCFLDIRSPGLGDTAMYLCATSSNRGPYEQYFGPGTRLTVT.

The table lists this clone with a count of one. The chain joins TRBV5-6 to TRBJ2-1; TRBD2 matches at 7 bases. This CDR3 region has 16 residues. Trimming cost V 1 base and J 0 bases; bases outside gene matches: 4. The germline gives CDR1 SGHDT, CDR2 YYEEEE. The CDR3 DNA reads TGTGCCAGCAGCTTGTTGGGGAGGGGCTCCTACAATGAGCAGTTCTTC. Translating it yields CASSLLGRGSYNEQFF.

This chain connects TRBV27 to TRBJ2-1; possible D gene TRBD2, 5 bases. Germline V gene sequence: CDR1 MNHEY, CDR2 SMNVEV (reference sequence). The V and J ends lost 5 bases and 2 bases respectively, with 13 bases between them. This CDR3 has 15 residues. Here the CDR3 DNA reads TGTGCCAGCAGTGGAGCGGCTACTACCTACAATGAGCAGTTCTTC. Protein product: CASSGAATTYNEQFF.

The chain carries TRBV10-2 and TRBJ2-7; 8 nucleotides align to TRBD2. Per the germline V gene, CDR1 is WSHSY and CDR2 is SAAADI. This CDR3 has 13 amino acids. V was clipped by 7 bases and J by 2 bases; unmatched bases: 4. The CDR3: CASTPGLAYEQYF. For the CDR3, the DNA is TGCGCCAGCACCCCGGGACTAGCCTACGAGCAGTACTTC.

The chain carries TRBV28 and TRBJ2-7, with a weak D call TRBD1 (5 bases). CDR1 is MDHEN, CDR2 SYDVKM, per germline. The ends were cut back, 7 bases at V and 3 bases at J, with 13 bases in the middle. The CDR3 sequence is 13 residues long. The CDR3 DNA follows: TGTGCCAGCAAGGACACCGCAGGCTACGAGCAGTACTTC. Translation gives CASKDTAGYEQYF.

As concerns this clone: Other nucleotide sequences in the sample specify the same CDR3. This chain uses TRBV7-8 with TRBJ2-7; 8 bases are shared with TRBD2. The CDR3 is 18 residues long. J lost 0 bases, V lost 1 base, and 11 bases had no gene match. Germline loops: CDR1 SGHVS, CDR2 FQNEAQ. CDR3 protein: CASSLGVPTSVHSYEQYF. CDR3 DNA sequence: TGTGCCAGCAGCTTAGGTGTACCGACTAGCGTCCACTCCTACGAGCAGTACTTC.

The chain uses TRBV9 and TRBJ2-3; 9 positions match TRBD2. Germline V gene lookup returns CDR1 SGDLS and CDR2 YYNGEE. The CDR3 consists of 16 residues. J was trimmed by 0 bases and V by 0 bases; bases with no gene match: 2. CDR3 DNA sequence: TGTGCCAGCAGCGTAGGACTAGCGGCTAGCACAGATACGCAGTATTTT. This gives the protein CASSVGLAASTDTQYF.

The chain joins TRBV29-1 to TRBJ2-7; TRBD2 might be the D (6 bases). This CDR3 is built from 14 residues. Between the trimmed V and J ends, which lost 5 bases and 2 bases, there was a span of 16 bases. Germline V CDR1 and CDR2: SQVTM, ANQGSEA. The CDR3 here is CSVIPGGKAYEQYF. The CDR3 DNA is TGCAGCGTTATCCCAGGCGGGAAAGCCTACGAGCAGTACTTC.

The chain has TRBV9 and TRBJ2-3; 8 nucleotides agree with TRBD2. This CDR3 has 17 amino acids. With 0 bases clipped from V and 5 bases from J, the junction kept 11 bases outside the gene matches. Germline V gives CDR1 SGDLS, CDR2 YYNGEE. CDR3 loop: CASSVDSPGLVRDTQYF. Here the CDR3 DNA reads TGTGCCAGCAGCGTAGATTCGCCGGGACTAGTTAGAGATACGCAGTATTTT.

The rearrangement links TRBV12-1 to TRBJ2-5; the table names TRBD1, a call not compared with the DNA. TRBV12-1 is described as a pseudogene. The CDR3 is 16 residues long. The CDR3 here is CASSSPTGKDSETQYF. The CDR3 nucleotides are TGTGCCAGCAGCTCGCCGACAGGGAAGGATTCGGAGACCCAGTACTTC.

This rearrangement joins TRBV7-9 to TRBJ2-7, with a weak D call TRBD1 (6 bases). CDR1 is SEHNR, CDR2 FQNEAQ, per germline (reference sequence). Trimming pared 5 bases from V and 4 bases from J, leaving 18 bases between. CDR3 length equals 15 residues. This CDR3 is CASSRTWDTGYEQYF. CDR3 sequence (DNA): TGTGCCAGCAGCAGAACCTGGGACACCGGTTACGAGCAGTACTTC.

This chain joins TRBV6-6 and TRBJ2-3; perhaps TRBD2 as D (6 bases). V lost 5 bases to trimming and J lost 3 bases, with 15 bases between them. The CDR3 sequence is 15 residues long. Germline CDR1 MNHNY, CDR2 SVGAGI (reference sequence). Here the CDR3 DNA reads TGTGCCAGCAGTGCTTCCGGGAGTAGGACAGATACGCAGTATTTT. Translation gives CASSASGSRTDTQYF.

The V call is TRBV6-1, the J call TRBJ2-7, with 10 nucleotides matching TRBD1. With 4 bases clipped from V and 4 bases from J, the junction kept 4 bases outside the gene matches. CDR3 length: 14 amino acids. The germline CDR1 and CDR2 sequences are MNHNS and SASEGT. This CDR3 reads CASSATGGGYEQYF. In nucleotides, the CDR3 is TGTGCCAGCAGTGCGACAGGGGGCGGGTACGAGCAGTACTTC.

V is TRBV30 and J is TRBJ1-1; tentative D call: TRBD1 (5 bases). This CDR3 has 12 amino acids. In germline, CDR1 is GTSNPN, CDR2 SVGIG (reference sequence). V shed 3 bases and J shed 1 base, with 6 bases lying between them. The CDR3 spells CAWRGRNTEAFF. Written as DNA, the CDR3 is TGTGCCTGGAGGGGGCGGAACACTGAAGCTTTCTTT.